One and the same sample provided the 26 T cell receptor beta chains below, sequenced in a study of T-cell memory formation after mild COVID-19. TCRdb analysed the 5' RACE reads with MiXCR anew, one entry per CDR3 protein. The sample lists about 600,000 distinct CDR3 sequences; about a fifth were seen once. The specimen sequenced was PBMCs or a T cell subset sorted from them (not recorded which). The receptors were gathered from an adult woman who had mild COVID-19 (a few samples of this study predate the infection). Cell type and time point are not known.

At least ten counts were recorded for this clonotype. The chain is built from TRBV20-1 and TRBJ2-3; the match to TRBD2 covers 7 bases. The CDR3 loop spans 13 amino acids. Germline CDR1 is DFQATT and CDR2 is SNEGSKA (reference sequence). V dropped 8 bases and J dropped 2; count of bases not matched to a gene: 7. CDR3 protein: CSTTSGTTDTQYF. DNA for the CDR3: TGCAGTACGACAAGCGGGACCACAGATACGCAGTATTTT.

In its sample, this clonotype was seen a few times. The chain links TRBV2 to TRBJ2-3, with a tentative D call TRBD1 (6 bases). CDR3 length: 17 residues. Germline CDR1 SNHLY, CDR2 FYNNEI. V gave up 3 bases and J gave up 0 bases, with 16 bases separating them. Here the CDR3 reads CASSERGQFSSTDTQYF. DNA of the CDR3: TGTGCCAGCAGTGAGAGAGGACAGTTTTCTAGCACAGATACGCAGTATTTT.

The chain is built from TRBV12-3 or TRBV12-4 and TRBJ1-5, with D possibly matching TRBD1 (6 bases). The CDR3 sequence is 14 residues long. The V end lost 2 bases, the J end lost 5 bases, and 10 bases lay between the germline ends. The CDR3 DNA sequence: TGTGCCAGCAGTTTATCGGGGGCCTATCAGCCCCAGCATTTT. Protein: CASSLSGAYQPQHF.

This clonotype came up a few times. This chain uses TRBV10-3 with TRBJ2-1; tentatively, D is TRBD1 (6 bases). The CDR3 is 16 residues long. Deletions cut 0 bases from V and 7 bases from J, with 16 bases between. CDR1 is ENHRY, CDR2 SYGVKD, per germline. The CDR3 here is CAISESKRDTGNEQFF. DNA of the CDR3: TGTGCCATCAGTGAGTCTAAGAGGGACACGGGGAATGAGCAGTTCTTC.

The chain carries TRBV20-1 and TRBJ1-5; the D is unclear. The V end was cut by 8 bases, the J end by 2 bases, with 10 bases between. CDR3 size: 12 residues. CDR1 is DFQATT and CDR2 is SNEGSKA in the germline V gene (reference sequence). The CDR3 bases are TGCAGTACATACCGTCGCAATCAGCCCCAGCATTTT. Translation gives CSTYRRNQPQHF.

The genes are TRBV19 and TRBJ1-5, with D perhaps matching TRBD1 (6 bases). Per the germline V gene, CDR1 is LNHDA and CDR2 is SQIVND (reference sequence). Trimming pared 6 bases from V and 9 bases from J, leaving 18 bases between. This CDR3 is 14 amino acids long. The CDR3: CASRDRPQTPPQHF. The DNA for the CDR3 is TGTGCCAGTAGGGACAGACCTCAAACACCGCCCCAGCATTTT.

This clonotype turned up a few times. The chain joins TRBV11-2 to TRBJ2-1; D is uncertain. V lost 0 bases and J 2 bases, leaving 11 bases between the germline ends. This CDR3 is built from 16 residues. CDR1 and CDR2 from the germline V gene are SGHAT and FQNNGV. The CDR3 protein is CASSLEGQSAYNEQFF. CDR3 DNA sequence: TGTGCCAGCAGCTTAGAAGGGCAGTCGGCCTACAATGAGCAGTTCTTC. Supplemented by reference TRBV11-2 and TRBJ2-1, the full variable domain reads EAGVAQSPRYKIIEKRQSVAFWCNPISGHATLYWYQQILGQGPKLLIQFQNNGVVDDSQLPKDRFSAERLKGVDSTLKIQPAKLEDSAVYLCASSLEGQSAYNEQFFGPGTRLTVL.

This clonotype occurred a few times. This chain connects TRBV6-1 to TRBJ2-4; D assignment may be TRBD1 or TRBD2 (5 bases each). Germline CDR1 and CDR2: MNHNS and SASEGT. Trimming pared 1 base from V and 7 bases from J, leaving 11 bases between. The CDR3 has 14 amino acids. Written as DNA, the CDR3 is TGTGCCAGCAGTGAAGTTAATTGGGGGAACATTCAGTACTTC. Amino acids: CASSEVNWGNIQYF.

The chain is built from TRBV6-1 and TRBJ2-5, with 8 bases identical to TRBD2. Unmatched junction bases numbered 9, after V lost 6 bases and J lost 6 bases. Germline CDR1 reads MNHNS; CDR2 reads SASEGT. This CDR3 has 14 amino acids. The CDR3 bases are TGTGCCAGCAGCCCCAGCGGGAGCAAGCAGACCCAGTACTTC. Residues: CASSPSGSKQTQYF.

The chain uses TRBV5-1 and TRBJ2-7, with 9 bases lining up with TRBD1. V was pared by 5 bases and J by 4 bases, with 10 bases of the junction left unmatched. The CDR3 length is 15 residues. Germline lookup yields CDR1 SGHRS and CDR2 YFSETQ. The DNA of the CDR3 is TGCGCCAGCAGTTCCGGTCCGGGACAGGGTTACGAGCAGTACTTC. It codes for CASSSGPGQGYEQYF.

This clonotype was counted at least ten times. CDR3 sequence reads: CASNLRDRGRQTQYF. Here the CDR3 DNA reads TGTGCCAGCAACCTCCGGGACAGGGGGCGACAGACCCAGTACTTC. The J gene is TRBJ2-5, the V gene TRBV6-6; 12 bases match TRBD1. Germline CDR1 MNHNY, CDR2 SVGAGI (reference sequence). The CDR3 spans 15 residues. V lost 7 bases to trimming and J lost 6 bases; unmatched junction nucleotides: 9.

Many counts were recorded for this clonotype. The rearrangement links TRBV6-1 to TRBJ1-1; D perhaps matches TRBD1 (5 bases). Trimming stripped 6 bases from V and 0 bases from J, with 11 bases between. Germline CDR1 is MNHNS and CDR2 is SASEGT. The CDR3 extends over 14 amino acids. The chain's CDR3 is CASSPGLLNTEAFF. DNA of the CDR3: TGTGCCAGCAGCCCGGGACTCCTGAACACTGAAGCTTTCTTT.

This rearrangement joins TRBV11-2 to TRBJ2-3; 7 bases align to TRBD2. J was trimmed by 11 bases and V by 5 bases; bases with no gene match: 7. This CDR3 is built from 12 residues. The V gene's germline CDR1 is SGHAT and CDR2 FQNNGV. The CDR3 loop is CASSIPGGGQYF. In DNA form, the CDR3 reads TGTGCCAGCAGCATCCCGGGGGGAGGGCAGTATTTT.

The V call is TRBV14, the J call TRBJ2-4; TRBD1 is a possible D gene (6 bases). There are 15 residues in the CDR3. V gave up 3 bases and J gave up 1 base, with 10 bases separating them. CDR1 and CDR2 (germline): SGHDN, FVKESK. CDR3 amino acids: CASSQGDTAKNIQYF. In DNA form, the CDR3 reads TGTGCCAGCAGCCAGGGGGACACCGCCAAAAACATTCAGTACTTC.

This clonotype was picked up a small number of times. The chain combines TRBV27 with TRBJ2-7, with D possibly matching TRBD2 (7 bases). The CDR3 length is 15 residues. Germline values: CDR1 MNHEY, CDR2 SMNVEV (reference sequence). Trimming took 1 base from V and 0 from J, leaving 10 bases between them. In DNA form, the CDR3 reads TGTGCCAGCAGTTTATTCGGGGGGCACTCCTACGAGCAGTACTTC. Its protein product is CASSLFGGHSYEQYF.

This clonotype showed up just a few times. The chain combines TRBV20-1 with TRBJ2-7; D remains ambiguous. CDR3 size: 10 residues. The germline V gene encodes CDR1 DFQATT and CDR2 SNEGSKA (reference sequence). V lost 5 bases and J 2 bases, leaving 4 bases between the germline ends. In DNA form, the CDR3 reads TGCAGTGCTGTTACCTACGAGCAGTACTTC. Translated, it gives CSAVTYEQYF.

Ten or more counts support this clonotype. V gene TRBV7-2 combines with J gene TRBJ2-7; D not certain. Trimming took 5 bases from V and 6 from J, leaving 14 bases between them. The germline gives CDR1 SGHTA, CDR2 FQGNSA. The CDR3 contains 13 residues. CDR3 nucleotides: TGTGCCAGCAGCCCGTCGACCGTTCGCGAGCAGTACTTC. Translation gives CASSPSTVREQYF.

The V gene is TRBV6-4, the J gene TRBJ2-2; D gene unclear. CDR1 and CDR2 from the germline V gene are MRHNA and SNTAGT. The CDR3 runs 14 residues. V was shortened by 2 bases and J by 4 bases, with 8 bases between the two germline ends. The CDR3 DNA is TGTGCCAGCAGTGACCGCCCGTTCACCGGGGAGCTGTTTTTT. Residues: CASSDRPFTGELFF.

Here the CDR3 reads CAWATWHQETQYF. The CDR3 DNA reads TGTGCCTGGGCGACGTGGCATCAAGAGACCCAGTACTTC. This rearrangement joins TRBV30 to TRBJ2-5; D unresolved. Germline-derived CDR1 and CDR2 are GTSNPN and SVGIG (reference sequence). The CDR3 runs to 13 residues. V lost 5 bases, J lost 2 bases, and 12 bases lay in between.

There are a few counts of this clonotype. The chain carries TRBV5-1 and TRBJ2-7; D uncertain. The germline CDR1 and CDR2 sequences are SGHRS and YFSETQ. This CDR3 is built from 13 residues. V lost 0 bases and J lost 3, with 7 bases in between. The DNA of the CDR3 is TGCGCCAGCAGCTTGGATCCAGGCTACGAGCAGTACTTC. Translated: CASSLDPGYEQYF.

V is TRBV20-1 and J is TRBJ2-5, with D possibly TRBD1 on 5 matching bases. Germline V gives CDR1 DFQATT, CDR2 SNEGSKA (reference sequence). The ends were cut back, 7 bases at V and 2 bases at J, with 14 bases in the middle. This CDR3 spans 13 amino acids. The CDR3 DNA follows: TGCAGTGTAAGGGCCACAGGACAAGAGACCCAGTACTTC. It encodes CSVRATGQETQYF.

This clonotype was found a few times. The chain is built from TRBV6-2 or TRBV6-3 and TRBJ2-7, with TRBD2 matching over 8 bases. After removal of 2 bases from V and 2 bases from J, the junction contained 8 bases not matched to a gene. The CDR3 is 16 residues long. Germline CDR1 is MNHEY and CDR2 is SVGEGT. The CDR3: CASSYNPIGRAYEQYF. CDR3 nucleotides: TGTGCCAGCAGTTACAATCCAATCGGGAGGGCCTACGAGCAGTACTTC.

CDR3 loop: CATSEIGGVDEQFF. CDR3 bases: TGTGCCACCAGTGAAATCGGGGGGGTCGATGAGCAGTTCTTC. This chain connects TRBV24-1 to TRBJ2-1, with TRBD2 matching 8 bases. Germline V CDR1 and CDR2: KGHDR, SFDVKD. The ends lost 4 bases at V and 8 bases at J; junction bases unmatched: 6. The CDR3 is 14 residues long.

This clonotype was seen more than once but under ten times. This chain connects TRBV19 to TRBJ2-6; D is undetermined. Germline loops: CDR1 LNHDA, CDR2 SQIVND (reference sequence). The germline V and J ends were trimmed by 4 bases and 0 bases, with 4 bases remaining between them. The CDR3 is made up of 14 amino acids. As DNA, the CDR3 is TGTGCCAGTAGTAAGGGCTCTGGGGCCAACGTCCTGACTTTC. Translating it yields CASSKGSGANVLTF.

V usage is TRBV7-9 and J usage is TRBJ2-1; 10 bases fit TRBD1. CDR1 is SEHNR, CDR2 FQNEAQ, per germline (reference sequence). Trimming at V came to 1 base and at J to 6 bases, leaving 9 bases not matched to a gene. This CDR3 spans 17 amino acids. CDR3: CASSLVKSGTGANEQFF. CDR3 coding DNA: TGTGCCAGCAGCTTAGTCAAGTCAGGGACAGGGGCCAATGAGCAGTTCTTC. The complete variable domain, with remaining parts taken from reference TRBV7-9 and TRBJ2-1, reads DTGVSQNPRHKITKRGQNVTFRCDPISEHNRLYWYRQTLGQGPEFLTYFQNEAQLEKSRLLSDRFSAERPKGSFSTLEIQRTEQGDSAMYLCASSLVKSGTGANEQFFGPGTRLTVL.

There are a few counts of this clonotype. The CDR3 here is CASSQDLIGESGEQYF. DNA of the CDR3: TGTGCCAGCAGCCAAGATCTAATTGGCGAATCGGGCGAGCAGTACTTC. This chain uses TRBV3-1 with TRBJ2-7; D call uncertain. There are 16 residues in the CDR3. V lost 0 bases to trimming and J lost 6 bases, with 18 bases between them. CDR1 LGHDT and CDR2 YNNKEL come from the germline V gene (reference sequence).